This T cell receptor beta chain was observed in a study of blood T cell repertoires in COVID-19. Study details: The United States, Italy and Spain provided the acute and convalescent COVID-19 samples.

Sequencing used immunoSEQ multiplex PCR; TCRdb keeps in-frame clones, though not all of them. The sample contains tens of thousands of clones, 85% to 95% of which appear only once. Seattle researchers signed up patients amid active infection and tracked them longitudinally. The CDR3 totals 16 residues. The V gene end was trimmed by 1 base and the J gene end by 4 bases; junction bases not matched to a gene: 1. Germline V CDR1 and CDR2: LNHDA, SQIVND (reference sequence). This clonotype was sampled from a woman aged 70-85 years with COVID-19, enrolled during active disease. V usage is TRBV19 and J usage is TRBJ2-1, with 13 nucleotides matching TRBD2. Sequencing was done on a sample of peripheral blood. The CDR3 sequence: CASSIGTSGSYNEQFF. The CDR3 DNA follows: TGTGCCAGTAGTATAGGGACTAGCGGGAGTTACAATGAGCAGTTCTTC.